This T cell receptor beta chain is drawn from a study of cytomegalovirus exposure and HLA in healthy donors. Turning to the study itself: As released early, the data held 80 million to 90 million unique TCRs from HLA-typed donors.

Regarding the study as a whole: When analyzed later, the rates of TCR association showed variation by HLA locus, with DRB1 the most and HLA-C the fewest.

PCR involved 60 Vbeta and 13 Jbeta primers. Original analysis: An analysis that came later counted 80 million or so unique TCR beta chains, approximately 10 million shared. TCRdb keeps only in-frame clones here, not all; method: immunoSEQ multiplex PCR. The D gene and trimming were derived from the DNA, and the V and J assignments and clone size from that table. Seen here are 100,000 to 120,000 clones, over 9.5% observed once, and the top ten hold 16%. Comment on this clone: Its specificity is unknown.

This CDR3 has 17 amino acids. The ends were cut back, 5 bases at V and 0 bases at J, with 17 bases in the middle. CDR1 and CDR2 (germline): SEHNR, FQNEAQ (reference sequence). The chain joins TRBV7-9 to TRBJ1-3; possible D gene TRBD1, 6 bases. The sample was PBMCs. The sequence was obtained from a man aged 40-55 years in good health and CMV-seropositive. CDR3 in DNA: TGTGCCAGCAGCCCTCGGGGAGGGGGTGTCTCTGGAAACACCATATATTTT. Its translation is CASSPRGGGVSGNTIYF.